What follows describes a single T cell receptor (beta chain). Its antigen is as yet unknown. CD8 cells classed as naive were CD45RO-negative and positively selected for CCR7, excluding terminally differentiated effector memory CD45RA+ cells. Here immunoSEQ multiplex PCR was the method, and the copy in TCRdb shows in-frame clones only, minus some. The sample has some 2 million clones; just under 95% are singletons. This specimen belongs to a study of shared clonotypes between healthy human individuals. Whole-study results and caveats: Clonotypes which were not shared had lower generation probabilities than clonotypes that all four donors shared. Rarefaction gave evidence that sorted-subset sequencing remained incomplete despite large depth.

The germline V and J ends were trimmed by 5 bases and 8 bases, with 24 bases remaining between them. Per germline, CDR1 MGHRA and CDR2 YSYEKL. CDR3 size: 16 residues. This receptor was obtained from a man aged 18-30 years in good health. The chain employs TRBV4-1 and TRBJ1-2, with a tentative D call TRBD1 (6 bases). Sequenced material: naive CD8+ T cells sorted from blood. CDR3 in DNA: TGCGCCAGCAGCAAGGGCTGGAGTATGGACAGCGAGGGCTACACCTTC. Translating it yields CASSKGWSMDSEGYTF.